The source of this T cell receptor (beta chain) is a study of radiation and T cells in renal cell carcinoma. This sample's time point: baseline pretreatment blood. Documented treatment: 15 Gy SBRT to primary tumor, nephrectomy 4 weeks later. There are 13 residues in the CDR3. In germline, CDR1 is MDHEN, CDR2 SYDVKM. V shed 6 bases and J shed 5 bases, with 13 bases lying between them. Data came from immunoSEQ multiplex PCR; TCRdb stores just in-frame clones and leaves some out. The table has about 140,000 clones, 70% to 90% seen once. This chain links TRBV28 with TRBJ1-2; D gene unclear. The TCR comes from a woman between 45 and 60 years old with renal cell carcinoma. The sample here was blood, taken from a patient whose treatment included radiotherapy and nephrectomy. In DNA form, the CDR3 reads TGTGCCAGCAGATCGGGGTCTGGGTATGGCTACACCTTC. This encodes CASRSGSGYGYTF.